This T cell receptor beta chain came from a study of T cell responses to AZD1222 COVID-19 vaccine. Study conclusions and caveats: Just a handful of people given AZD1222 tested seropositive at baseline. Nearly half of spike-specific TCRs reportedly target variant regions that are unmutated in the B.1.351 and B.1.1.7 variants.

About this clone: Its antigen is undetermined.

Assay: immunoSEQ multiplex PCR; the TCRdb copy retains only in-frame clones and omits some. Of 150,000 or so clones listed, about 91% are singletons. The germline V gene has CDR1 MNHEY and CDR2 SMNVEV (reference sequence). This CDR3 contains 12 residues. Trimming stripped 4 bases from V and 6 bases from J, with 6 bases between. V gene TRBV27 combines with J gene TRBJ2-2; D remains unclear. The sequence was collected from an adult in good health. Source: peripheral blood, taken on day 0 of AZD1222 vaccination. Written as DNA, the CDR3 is TGTGCCAGCAGTTATTCCGCCGGGGAGCTGTTTTTT. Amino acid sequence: CASSYSAGELFF.